The 27 T cell receptor beta chains given below trace back to one sample, sequenced in a study of technical replicates of blood from several donors. TCRdb's copy holds only in-frame clones and misses some; the assay was immunoSEQ multiplex PCR. The repertoire includes more than 65,000 clones, 85% to 95% of them detected once, and 0.25% to 0.3% sits in the top ten. The sequencing input was T cells isolated from PBMCs. Receptors were obtained from a human donor in good health.

This clone was detected once. This chain uses TRBV27 with TRBJ2-7; TRBD2 matches at 14 bases. This CDR3 spans 15 amino acids. Germline CDR1 and CDR2: MNHEY and SMNVEV (reference sequence). After removal of 5 bases from V and 6 bases from J, the junction contained 6 bases not matched to a gene. CDR3 nucleotides: TGTGCCAGCAGTGCATCGGGACTAGCGGGAGTCGAGCAGTACTTC. It specifies CASSASGLAGVEQYF.

This chain links TRBV9 with TRBJ1-2; D unclear. Germline V gene data show CDR1 as SGDLS and CDR2 as YYNGEE. The CDR3 totals 16 residues. V shed 3 bases and J shed 0 bases, with 15 bases lying between them. The CDR3 region has the DNA TGTGCCAGCAGCGACATAACCCAGAGGGCTAACTATGGCTACACCTTC. This sequence encodes CASSDITQRANYGYTF.

The chain joins TRBV5-1 to TRBJ2-5; the match to TRBD2 covers 8 bases. V shed 3 bases and J 3 bases; nucleotides not matched to a gene: 10. The CDR3 runs to 16 residues. Germline CDR1 and CDR2: SGHRS and YFSETQ. The CDR3 DNA follows: TGCGCCAGCAGCTGGGGGACGCTAGCGGGCGAAGAGACCCAGTACTTC. Translated: CASSWGTLAGEETQYF.

The chain's CDR3 is CASSWADSSYEQYF. In DNA form, the CDR3 reads TGTGCCAGCAGCTGGGCGGACAGTTCCTACGAGCAGTACTTC. V gene TRBV5-8 combines with J gene TRBJ2-7, with a possible D match to TRBD1 (6 bases). CDR3 length: 14 residues. The V end lost 3 bases, the J end lost 1 base, and 11 bases lay between the germline ends. Germline V gives CDR1 SGHTS, CDR2 YDEGEE. Looking up the rest from reference TRBV5-8 and TRBJ2-7 gives the full variable domain: EAGVTQSPTHLIKTRGQQATLRCSPISGHTSVYWYQQALGLGLQFLLWYDEGEERNRGNFPPRFSGRQFPNYSSELNVNALELEDSALYLCASSWADSSYEQYFGPGTRLTVT.

This clone was counted only a few times. The chain is built from TRBV5-6 and TRBJ1-1; D is ambiguous. The V gene lost 3 bases and the J gene lost 9 bases, with 18 bases spanning the gap. Germline CDR1 is SGHDT and CDR2 is YYEEEE. This CDR3 is built from 14 residues. The CDR3 loop is CASSSPSEEGKAFF. In DNA form, the CDR3 reads TGTGCCAGCAGCTCTCCTTCTGAGGAAGGCAAAGCTTTCTTT.

The genes are TRBV6-4 and TRBJ2-1; maybe TRBD1 (6 bases). Germline CDR1 is MRHNA and CDR2 is SNTAGT. This CDR3 is 13 amino acids long. V was trimmed by 5 bases and J by 4 bases, leaving 9 bases between them. The CDR3 sequence is CASSMDSYNEQFF. The CDR3 region has the DNA TGTGCCAGCAGTATGGACAGTTACAATGAGCAGTTCTTC.

The V gene is TRBV10-2, the J gene TRBJ2-7; TRBD2 is a possible D gene (6 bases). Germline V gene sequence: CDR1 WSHSY, CDR2 SAAADI. The CDR3 runs 14 residues. V dropped 5 bases and J dropped 3 bases, with 14 bases sitting between them. The CDR3 nucleotides read TGCGCCAGCAGTACGCTCCCGGGACTCTACGAGCAGTACTTC. Translated: CASSTLPGLYEQYF.

This clone was counted a single time. The chain employs TRBV18 and TRBJ1-6, with 7 nucleotides matching TRBD1. The germline CDR1 and CDR2 sequences are KGHSH and LQKENI. The CDR3 consists of 17 residues. Losses at the gene ends were 1 base for V and 8 bases for J; bases not matched to a gene: 11. The CDR3 spells CASSPLEGTRGHSPLHF. The CDR3 nucleotides read TGTGCCAGCTCACCACTCGAAGGAACAAGGGGGCATTCACCCCTCCACTTT.

The chain couples TRBV28 to TRBJ1-1; a possible D gene is TRBD1 (6 bases). The CDR3 runs 15 residues. Per the germline V gene, CDR1 is MDHEN and CDR2 is SYDVKM. Trimming left V 6 bases short and J 4 bases short, with 18 bases between. In nucleotides, the CDR3 is TGTGCCAGCAGCATACTGACAGGTTACGGCACTGAAGCTTTCTTT. It encodes CASSILTGYGTEAFF.

The chain recombines TRBV5-1 with TRBJ2-7; D unclear. There are 13 residues in the CDR3. The germline CDR1 and CDR2 sequences are SGHRS and YFSETQ. The V and J ends lost 4 bases and 2 bases respectively, with 10 bases between them. The CDR3 DNA reads TGCGCCAGCAGCCCAGCGCCGACCTACGAGCAGTACTTC. Its protein is CASSPAPTYEQYF.

J is TRBJ2-7 and V is TRBV6-5; 11 bases map to TRBD1. Losses at the gene ends were 6 bases for V and 3 bases for J; bases not matched to a gene: 4. Germline lookup yields CDR1 MNHEY and CDR2 SVGAGI. CDR3 length: 14 amino acids. The CDR3 loop is CASRRTGGIYEQYF. The CDR3 region has the DNA TGTGCCAGCAGACGGACAGGGGGCATCTACGAGCAGTACTTC.

There are a few counts of this clone. The chain has TRBV6-1 and TRBJ2-3; D perhaps matches TRBD2 (7 bases). CDR1 is MNHNS and CDR2 is SASEGT in the germline V gene. CDR3 length: 13 amino acids. With 1 base removed from V and 8 bases from J, the gap between germline ends came to 10 bases. DNA for the CDR3: TGTGCCAGCAGTGAAGGTGGGGGGGCTACGCAGTATTTT. This codes for CASSEGGGATQYF.

The J gene is TRBJ2-3, the V gene TRBV5-1; 8 bases fit TRBD1. The germline gives CDR1 SGHRS, CDR2 YFSETQ. There are 17 residues in the CDR3. The V and J ends lost 4 bases and 2 bases, in that order; junction bases with no gene match: 12. CDR3 in DNA: TGCGCCAGCAGCCAGGGGGCTAACCGGGACCCCACAGATACGCAGTATTTT. Protein: CASSQGANRDPTDTQYF.

The rearrangement links TRBV5-1 to TRBJ2-7; 11 bases fit TRBD2. With 1 base clipped from V and 0 bases from J, the junction kept 9 bases outside the gene matches. The CDR3 sequence is 18 residues long. Germline-derived CDR1 and CDR2 are SGHRS and YFSETQ. The CDR3 protein is CASSLTSGSSRGSYEQYF. The DNA of the CDR3 is TGCGCCAGCAGCTTGACTAGCGGGAGTTCCCGGGGCTCCTACGAGCAGTACTTC.

CDR3 nucleotides: TGCGCCAGCAGCGTTCGAGCAAGGAGGGGCCCCTACAATGAGCAGTTCTTC. Its translation is CASSVRARRGPYNEQFF. The gene calls are TRBV23-1 and TRBJ2-1; the D gene is possibly TRBD2 (6 bases). TRBV23-1 qualifies as an ORF whose function is uncertain. This CDR3 region has 17 residues. Trimming stripped 6 bases from V and 2 bases from J, with 20 bases between.

This chain links TRBV6-6 with TRBJ1-2, with 11 bases matching TRBD1. The germline V gene encodes CDR1 MNHNY and CDR2 SVGAGI (reference sequence). J lost 6 bases, V lost 6 bases, and 3 bases had no gene match. This CDR3 contains 13 residues. Written as DNA, the CDR3 is TGTGCCAGCAGCCGGACAGGGGGCGATGGCTACACCTTC. Its protein product is CASSRTGGDGYTF.

Comments on this clone: Its ends do not fully match the called genes, so a read error is possible. The V call is TRBV29-1, the J call TRBJ1-1; D ambiguous. CDR3 length: 11 amino acids. Looked up from germline, CDR1 is SQVTM and CDR2 is ANQGSEA. The CDR3 protein is CSLDGNTEAFF. DNA for the CDR3: TGCAGCCTTGACGGGAACACTGAAGCTTTCTTT.

The chain couples TRBV4-1 to TRBJ2-7; 9 bases agree with TRBD2. The V gene end was trimmed by 1 base and the J gene end by 4 bases; junction bases not matched to a gene: 17. Per the germline V gene, CDR1 is MGHRA and CDR2 is YSYEKL. The CDR3 consists of 19 residues. The CDR3 bases are TGCGCCAGCAGCCAAGGAATTCCTAGCGGGGTCCCGTCCGGGTACGAGCAGTACTTC. This encodes CASSQGIPSGVPSGYEQYF.

The gene calls are TRBV18 and TRBJ1-1; D call uncertain. This CDR3 contains 14 residues. Germline assignment: CDR1 KGHSH and CDR2 LQKENI. Trimming took off 2 bases at V and 2 bases at J, with 9 bases between the two ends. CDR3 protein: CASSPSNSNTEAFF. The CDR3 coding sequence is TGTGCCAGCTCACCATCGAACAGCAACACTGAAGCTTTCTTT.

This rearrangement joins TRBV27 to TRBJ2-7; D is possibly TRBD1 (6 bases). CDR1 is MNHEY, CDR2 SMNVEV, per germline (reference sequence). The length of the CDR3 is 13 residues. Trimming removed 6 bases at V and 1 base at J, with 10 bases between. In DNA form, the CDR3 reads TGTGCCAGCAGCCCAGGGGAATCCTACGAGCAGTACTTC. Protein product: CASSPGESYEQYF.

The chain combines TRBV30 with TRBJ2-7, with D possibly being TRBD1 (6 bases). CDR1 is GTSNPN and CDR2 is SVGIG in the germline V gene (reference sequence). Trimming took off 3 bases at V and 0 bases at J, with 15 bases between the two ends. This CDR3 is 15 amino acids long. CDR3 sequence (DNA): TGTGCCTGGAGCAGTGTTCGGGACACCTCCTACGAGCAGTACTTC. This translates into CAWSSVRDTSYEQYF. Together with reference TRBV30 and TRBJ2-7, the CDR3 gives the full variable domain: SQTIHQWPATLVQPVGSPLSLECTVEGTSNPNLYWYRQAAGRGLQLLFYSVGIGQISSEVPQNLSASRPQDRQFILSSKKLLLSDSGFYLCAWSSVRDTSYEQYFGPGTRLTVT.

The CDR3 here is CAISESNSINTGELFF. As DNA, the CDR3 is TGTGCCATCAGTGAGAGTAACTCTATTAACACCGGGGAGCTGTTTTTT. The V gene is TRBV10-3, the J gene TRBJ2-2, with D uncertain. Germline V CDR1 and CDR2: ENHRY, SYGVKD. This CDR3 is 16 amino acids long. V dropped 2 bases and J dropped 2 bases, with 12 bases sitting between them.

This chain links TRBV6-1 with TRBJ1-1; D uncertain. The germline CDR1 and CDR2 sequences are MNHNS and SASEGT. V was shortened by 8 bases and J by 11 bases, with 15 bases between the two germline ends. CDR3 length: 11 residues. In nucleotides, the CDR3 is TGTGCCAGCGTTCACATAACGGAGGCTTTCTTT. Its protein is CASVHITEAFF.

This clone has only one observation. V usage is TRBV5-4 and J usage is TRBJ2-5; possible D gene TRBD1, 5 bases. The CDR3 is 13 residues long. The germline V gene encodes CDR1 SGHNT and CDR2 YYREEE (reference sequence). Trimming cost V 3 bases and J 1 base, with 7 bases left between them. The CDR3 coding sequence is TGTGCCAGCAGCTCGGACATCCAAGAGACCCAGTACTTC. This gives the protein CASSSDIQETQYF.

The chain uses TRBV7-9 and TRBJ2-7; the D gene is possibly TRBD2 (6 bases). The V and J ends lost 1 base and 2 bases respectively, with 6 bases between them. Germline values: CDR1 SEHNR, CDR2 FQNEAQ (reference sequence). CDR3 length equals 13 residues. CDR3 region: CASSLGLAYEQYF. The DNA for the CDR3 is TGTGCCAGCAGCTTAGGACTAGCCTACGAGCAGTACTTC.

The chain uses TRBV10-3 and TRBJ2-7, with 10 bases fitting TRBD1. From germline, CDR1 is ENHRY and CDR2 SYGVKD. With V trimmed by 2 bases and J by 3 bases, 4 bases remained unmatched. The CDR3 contains 15 residues. The CDR3 DNA is TGTGCCATCAGTGAGGCGGGACAGGGGATCTACGAGCAGTACTTC. It yields the protein CAISEAGQGIYEQYF.

This sequence joins TRBV12-2 and TRBJ2-5; the DNA was not used to check the table's D call, TRBD2. TRBV12-2 is reported as a pseudogene. The CDR3 is 21 residues long. DNA of the CDR3: TGTGCAAGTCGCTTATCCACTCCCGGACTAGCGGGAGTAGGGAAAAAAGAGACCCAGTACTTC. Translated: CASRLSTPGLAGVGKKETQYF.